This T cell receptor (beta chain) was recovered during a study of cytomegalovirus exposure and HLA in healthy donors. The PCR employed 60 Vbeta primers together with 13 Jbeta primers. Here immunoSEQ multiplex PCR was the method, and the copy in TCRdb shows in-frame clones only, minus some. The sample shows around 200,000 clones, approximately 80% of them seen only once. Germline values: CDR1 SGHRS, CDR2 YFSETQ. The CDR3 is 16 residues long. V was shortened by 1 base and J by 5 bases, with 18 bases between the two germline ends. Findings and caveats of the study: The majority of CMV-associated TCR beta chains were reported as apparently HLA-restricted in a later analysis. In vitro work confirmed that three CMV-associated chains recognize CMV antigens.

As for this clone: Its specificity is unknown.

The sequenced sample was PBMCs. The rearrangement uses TRBV5-1 and TRBJ1-1; a possible D gene is TRBD1 (5 bases). This receptor was obtained from a woman aged 35 to 49 in good health and CMV-seronegative. The CDR3 protein is CASSLNWPDRGTEAFF. The CDR3 DNA follows: TGCGCCAGCAGCTTGAATTGGCCCGACCGGGGGACTGAAGCTTTCTTT.